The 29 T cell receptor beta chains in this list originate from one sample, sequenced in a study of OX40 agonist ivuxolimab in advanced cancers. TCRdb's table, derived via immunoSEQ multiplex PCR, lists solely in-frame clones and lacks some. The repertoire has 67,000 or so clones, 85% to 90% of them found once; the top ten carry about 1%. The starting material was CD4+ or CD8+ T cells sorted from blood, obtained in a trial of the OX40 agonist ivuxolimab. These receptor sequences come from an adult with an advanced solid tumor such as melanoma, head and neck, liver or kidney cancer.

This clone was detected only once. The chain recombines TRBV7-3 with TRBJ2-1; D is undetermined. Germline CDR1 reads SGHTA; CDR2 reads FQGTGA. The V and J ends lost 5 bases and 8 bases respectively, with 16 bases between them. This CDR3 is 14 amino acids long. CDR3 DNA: TGTGCCAGCAGCCCCTACTCTGGCCACCATGAGCAGTTCTTC. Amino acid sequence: CASSPYSGHHEQFF.

CDR3 nucleotides: TGTGCCAGCAGCGTAGCCTCGAGCAGGAGGAACACTGAAGCTTTCTTT. It encodes CASSVASSRRNTEAFF. This sequence joins TRBV9 and TRBJ1-1, with D uncertain. V dropped 0 bases and J dropped 1 base, with 13 bases sitting between them. This CDR3 is 16 amino acids long. The germline CDR1 and CDR2 sequences are SGDLS and YYNGEE.

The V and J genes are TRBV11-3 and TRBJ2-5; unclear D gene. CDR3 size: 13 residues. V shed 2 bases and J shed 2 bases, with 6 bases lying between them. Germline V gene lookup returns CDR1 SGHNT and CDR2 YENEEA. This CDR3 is CASSLIGQETQYF. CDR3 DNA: TGTGCCAGCAGCTTAATTGGACAAGAGACCCAGTACTTC.

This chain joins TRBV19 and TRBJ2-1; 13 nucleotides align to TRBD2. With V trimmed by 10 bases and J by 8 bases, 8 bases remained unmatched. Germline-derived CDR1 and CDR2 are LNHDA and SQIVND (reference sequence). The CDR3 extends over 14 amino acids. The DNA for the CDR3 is TGTGCCACCGAAACTAGCGGGAGGGCCCATGAGCAGTTCTTC. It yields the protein CATETSGRAHEQFF.

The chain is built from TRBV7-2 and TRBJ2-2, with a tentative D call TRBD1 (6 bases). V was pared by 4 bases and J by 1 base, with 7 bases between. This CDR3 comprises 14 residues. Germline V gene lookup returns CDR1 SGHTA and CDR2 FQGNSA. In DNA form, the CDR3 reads TGTGCCAGCAGCTGGGGACAGAACACCGGGGAGCTGTTTTTT. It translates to CASSWGQNTGELFF.

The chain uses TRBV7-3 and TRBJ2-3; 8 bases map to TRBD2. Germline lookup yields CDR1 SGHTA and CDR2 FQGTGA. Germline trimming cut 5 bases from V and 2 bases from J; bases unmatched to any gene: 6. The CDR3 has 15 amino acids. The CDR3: CASSATSGLTDTQYF. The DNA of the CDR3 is TGTGCCAGCAGCGCAACTAGCGGACTCACAGATACGCAGTATTTT.

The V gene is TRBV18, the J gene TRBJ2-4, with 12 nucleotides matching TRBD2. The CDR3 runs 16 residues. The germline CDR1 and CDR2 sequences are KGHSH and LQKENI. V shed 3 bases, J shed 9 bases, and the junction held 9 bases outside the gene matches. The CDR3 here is CASSPASGRAEGIQYF. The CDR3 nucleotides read TGTGCCAGCTCACCCGCTAGCGGGAGGGCCGAGGGCATTCAGTACTTC.

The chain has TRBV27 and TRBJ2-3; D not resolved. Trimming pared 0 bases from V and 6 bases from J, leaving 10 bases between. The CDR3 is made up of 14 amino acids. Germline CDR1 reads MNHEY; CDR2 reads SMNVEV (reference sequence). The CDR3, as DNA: TGTGCCAGCAGTTTATCGGTCATTTCGGATACGCAGTATTTT. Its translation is CASSLSVISDTQYF.

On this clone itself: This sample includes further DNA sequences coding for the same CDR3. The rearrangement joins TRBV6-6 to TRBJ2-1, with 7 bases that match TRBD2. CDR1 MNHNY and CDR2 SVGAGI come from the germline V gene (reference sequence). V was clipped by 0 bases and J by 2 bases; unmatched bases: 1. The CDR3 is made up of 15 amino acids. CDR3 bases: TGTGCCAGCAGTTACTCTGCGGGAGCCTACAATGAGCAGTTCTTC. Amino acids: CASSYSAGAYNEQFF.

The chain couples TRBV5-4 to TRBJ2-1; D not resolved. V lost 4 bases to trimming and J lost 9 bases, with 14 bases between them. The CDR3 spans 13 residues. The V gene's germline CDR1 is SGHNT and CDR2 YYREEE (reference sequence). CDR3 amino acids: CASSLDPVGEQFF. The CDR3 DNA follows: TGTGCCAGCAGCCTTGACCCAGTTGGTGAGCAGTTCTTC.

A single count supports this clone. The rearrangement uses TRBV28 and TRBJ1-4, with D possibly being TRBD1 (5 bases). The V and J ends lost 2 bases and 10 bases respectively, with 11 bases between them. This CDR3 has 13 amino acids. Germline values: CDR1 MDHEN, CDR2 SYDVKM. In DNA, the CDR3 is TGTGCCAGCAGTTTAACGGGACGGGGAAAACTGTTTTTT. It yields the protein CASSLTGRGKLFF.

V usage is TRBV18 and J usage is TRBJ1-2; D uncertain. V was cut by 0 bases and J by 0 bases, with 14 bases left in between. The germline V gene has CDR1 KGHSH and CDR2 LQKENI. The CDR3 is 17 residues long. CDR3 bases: TGTGCCAGCTCACCACCGGCAGGAGTTTCATCTAACTATGGCTACACCTTC. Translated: CASSPPAGVSSNYGYTF.

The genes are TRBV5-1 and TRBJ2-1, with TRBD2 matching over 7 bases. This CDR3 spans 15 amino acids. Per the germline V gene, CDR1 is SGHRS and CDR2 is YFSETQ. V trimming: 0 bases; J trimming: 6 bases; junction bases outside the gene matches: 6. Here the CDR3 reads CASSLGGRAINEQFF. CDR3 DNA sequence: TGCGCCAGCAGCTTGGGAGGGAGGGCGATCAATGAGCAGTTCTTC. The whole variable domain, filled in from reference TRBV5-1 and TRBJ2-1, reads KAGVTQTPRYLIKTRGQQVTLSCSPISGHRSVSWYQQTPGQGLQFLFEYFSETQRNKGNFPGRFSGRQFSNSRSEMNVSTLELGDSALYLCASSLGGRAINEQFFGPGTRLTVL.

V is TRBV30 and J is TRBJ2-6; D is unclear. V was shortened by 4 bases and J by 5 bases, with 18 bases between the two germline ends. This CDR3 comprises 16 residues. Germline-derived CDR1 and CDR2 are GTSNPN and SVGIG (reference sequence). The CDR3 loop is CAWTPERRLRANVLTF. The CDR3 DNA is TGTGCCTGGACCCCCGAAAGGCGCCTACGGGCCAACGTCCTGACTTTC.

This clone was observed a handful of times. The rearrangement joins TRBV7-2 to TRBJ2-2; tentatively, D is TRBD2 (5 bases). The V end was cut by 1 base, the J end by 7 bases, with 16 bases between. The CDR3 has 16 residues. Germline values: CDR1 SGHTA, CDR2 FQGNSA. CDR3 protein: CASSLVVVRGGGELFF. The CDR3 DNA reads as TGTGCCAGCAGCTTAGTCGTCGTCCGGGGTGGCGGGGAGCTGTTTTTT.

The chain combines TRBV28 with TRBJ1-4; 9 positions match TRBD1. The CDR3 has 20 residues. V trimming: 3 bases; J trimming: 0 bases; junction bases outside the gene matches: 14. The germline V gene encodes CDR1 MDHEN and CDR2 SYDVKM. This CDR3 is CASSFGVQGAKAATNEKLFF. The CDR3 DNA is TGTGCCAGCAGTTTCGGAGTACAGGGGGCGAAGGCGGCAACTAATGAAAAACTGTTTTTT. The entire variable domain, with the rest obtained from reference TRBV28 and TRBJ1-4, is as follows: DVKVTQSSRYLVKRTGEKVFLECVQDMDHENMFWYRQDPGLGLRLIYFSYDVKMKEKGDIPEGYSVSREKKERFSLILESASTNQTSMYLCASSFGVQGAKAATNEKLFFGSGTQLSVL.

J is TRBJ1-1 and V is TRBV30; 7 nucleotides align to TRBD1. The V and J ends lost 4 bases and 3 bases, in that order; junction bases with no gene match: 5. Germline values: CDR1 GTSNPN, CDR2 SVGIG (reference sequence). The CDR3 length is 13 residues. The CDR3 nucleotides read TGTGCCTGGAAAAAAGACAGGGACACTGAAGCTTTCTTT. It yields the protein CAWKKDRDTEAFF. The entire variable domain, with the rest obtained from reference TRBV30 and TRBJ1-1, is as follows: SQTIHQWPATLVQPVGSPLSLECTVEGTSNPNLYWYRQAAGRGLQLLFYSVGIGQISSEVPQNLSASRPQDRQFILSSKKLLLSDSGFYLCAWKKDRDTEAFFGQGTRLTVV.

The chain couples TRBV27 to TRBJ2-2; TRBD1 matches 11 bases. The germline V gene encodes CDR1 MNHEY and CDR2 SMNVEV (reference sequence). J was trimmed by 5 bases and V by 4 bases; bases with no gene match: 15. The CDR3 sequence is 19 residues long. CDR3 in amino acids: CASSSPSRTGGGYTGELFF. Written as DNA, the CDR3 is TGTGCCAGCAGTTCCCCCTCCCGGACAGGGGGCGGTTATACCGGGGAGCTGTTTTTT.

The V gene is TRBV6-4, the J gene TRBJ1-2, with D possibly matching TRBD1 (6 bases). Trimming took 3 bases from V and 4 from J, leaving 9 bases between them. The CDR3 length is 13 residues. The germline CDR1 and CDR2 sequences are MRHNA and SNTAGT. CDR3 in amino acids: CASSETGTYGYTF. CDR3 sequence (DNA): TGTGCCAGCAGTGAAACAGGGACCTATGGCTACACCTTC.

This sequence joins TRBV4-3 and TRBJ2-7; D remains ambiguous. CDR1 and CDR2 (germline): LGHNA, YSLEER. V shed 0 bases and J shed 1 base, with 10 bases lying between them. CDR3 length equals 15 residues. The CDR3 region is CASSQDVRRSYEQYF. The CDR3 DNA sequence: TGCGCCAGCAGCCAAGACGTTAGGCGGTCCTACGAGCAGTACTTC.

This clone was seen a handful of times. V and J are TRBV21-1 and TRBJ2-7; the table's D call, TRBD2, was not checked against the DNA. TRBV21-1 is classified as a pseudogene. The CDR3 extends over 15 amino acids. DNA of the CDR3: TGTGCCAGCAGCCCCCCTCTAGCGAAGCCCTACGAGCAGTACTTC. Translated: CASSPPLAKPYEQYF.

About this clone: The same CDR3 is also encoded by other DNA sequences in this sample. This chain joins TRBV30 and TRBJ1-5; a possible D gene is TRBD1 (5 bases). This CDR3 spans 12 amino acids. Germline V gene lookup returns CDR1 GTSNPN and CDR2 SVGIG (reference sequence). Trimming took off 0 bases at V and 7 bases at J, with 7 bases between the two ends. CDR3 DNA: TGTGCCTGGAGTGTGGGGGGGCAGCCCCAGCATTTT. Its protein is CAWSVGGQPQHF. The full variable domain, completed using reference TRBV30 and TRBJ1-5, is SQTIHQWPATLVQPVGSPLSLECTVEGTSNPNLYWYRQAAGRGLQLLFYSVGIGQISSEVPQNLSASRPQDRQFILSSKKLLLSDSGFYLCAWSVGGQPQHFGDGTRLSIL.

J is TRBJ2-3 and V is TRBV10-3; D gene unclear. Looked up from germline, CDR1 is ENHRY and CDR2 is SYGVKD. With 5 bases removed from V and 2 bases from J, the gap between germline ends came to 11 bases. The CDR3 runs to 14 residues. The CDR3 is CAISYSSPTDTQYF. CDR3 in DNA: TGTGCCATCAGTTATTCCTCCCCCACAGATACGCAGTATTTT.

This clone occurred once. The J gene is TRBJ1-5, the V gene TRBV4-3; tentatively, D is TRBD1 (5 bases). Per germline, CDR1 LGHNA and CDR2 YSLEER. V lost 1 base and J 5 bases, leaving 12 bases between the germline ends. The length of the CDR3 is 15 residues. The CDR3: CASSQGVGEDQPQHF. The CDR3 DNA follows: TGCGCCAGCAGCCAAGGGGTAGGGGAAGATCAGCCCCAGCATTTT.

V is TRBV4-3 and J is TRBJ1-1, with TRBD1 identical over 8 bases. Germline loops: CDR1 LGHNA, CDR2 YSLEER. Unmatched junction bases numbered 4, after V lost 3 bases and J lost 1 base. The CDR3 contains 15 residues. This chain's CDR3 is CASSQAGTGNTEAFF. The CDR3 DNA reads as TGCGCCAGCAGCCAGGCCGGGACAGGGAACACTGAAGCTTTCTTT.

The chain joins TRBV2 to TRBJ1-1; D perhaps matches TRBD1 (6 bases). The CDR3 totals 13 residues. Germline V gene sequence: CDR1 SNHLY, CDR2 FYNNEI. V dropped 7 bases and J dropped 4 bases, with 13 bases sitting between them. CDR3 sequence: CASKNRVATEAFF. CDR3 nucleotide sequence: TGTGCCAGCAAAAACAGGGTGGCCACTGAAGCTTTCTTT.

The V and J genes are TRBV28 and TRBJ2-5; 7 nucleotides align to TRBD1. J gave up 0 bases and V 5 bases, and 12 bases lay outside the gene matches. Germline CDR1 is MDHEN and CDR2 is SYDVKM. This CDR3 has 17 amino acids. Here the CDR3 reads CASSPTPGTENQETQYF. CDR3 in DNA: TGTGCCAGCAGTCCAACACCCGGGACAGAGAACCAAGAGACCCAGTACTTC. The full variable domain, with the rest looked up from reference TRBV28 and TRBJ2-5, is DVKVTQSSRYLVKRTGEKVFLECVQDMDHENMFWYRQDPGLGLRLIYFSYDVKMKEKGDIPEGYSVSREKKERFSLILESASTNQTSMYLCASSPTPGTENQETQYFGPGTRLLVL.

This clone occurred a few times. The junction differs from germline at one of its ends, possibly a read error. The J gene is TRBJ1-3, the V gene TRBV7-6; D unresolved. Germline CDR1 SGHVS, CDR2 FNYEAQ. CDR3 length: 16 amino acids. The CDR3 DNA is TGTGCCAGCAGCCTAGCCGATATTCTTTCGGGAAACACCATATATTTT. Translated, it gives CASSLADILSGNTIYF.

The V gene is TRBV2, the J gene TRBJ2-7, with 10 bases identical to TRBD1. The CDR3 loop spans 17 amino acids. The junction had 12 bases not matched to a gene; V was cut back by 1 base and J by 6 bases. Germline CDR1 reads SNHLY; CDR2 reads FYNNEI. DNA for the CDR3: TGTGCCAGCAGTGAAGGGACCAGGACAGGGGGGATCTTCGAGCAGTACTTC. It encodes CASSEGTRTGGIFEQYF.